The clone carrying this T cell receptor beta chain occurred a few times. Its antigen is not known. This specimen belongs to a study of molecular identifiers for immune sequencing clone quantification. One entry per CDR3 protein results from TCRdb running MiXCR on the PCR reads. The table lists about 630,000 distinct CDR3 sequences, roughly 25% of them singletons. Between about 19,000 and 1,000,000 sorted cells, with 10%, 30% or 50% RNA, yielded naive CD8 libraries. A CD8+CD4-CCR7+CD45RA+ gate was used to sort naive CD8 T cells. This CDR3 is 13 amino acids long. Germline loops: CDR1 SGHDT, CDR2 YYEEEE. V lost 3 bases, J lost 5 bases, and 3 bases stayed unmatched. Whole-study findings and limits: Whereas naive cells kept under 1% of molecules in clones above 20 RNA copies, such clones held over 99% in effectors. Should identical TCR molecules share a barcode, the sizes of highly expanded clones could be underestimated.

This clonotype originated in a human donor in good health. Some libraries in this study had Jurkat cell RNA spiked in. Sequenced material: naive CD8+ T cells from blood, with Jurkat cell RNA spiked in. The subset is: FACS-sorted CD8+CD4-CCR7+CD45RA+ naive T cells. V is TRBV5-6 and J is TRBJ1-2, with 8 bases lining up with TRBD1. Here the CDR3 DNA reads TGTGCCAGCAGCTCAGGGGGCGCATATGGCTACACCTTC. This translates into CASSSGGAYGYTF.